This passage covers 23 T cell receptor beta chains from one sample sequenced in a study of shared clonotypes between healthy human individuals. CD45RO-negative, CCR7-positively selected cells formed the naive CD8 fraction, excluding terminally differentiated effector memory CD45RA+ cells. TCRdb's copy holds only in-frame clones and misses some; the assay was immunoSEQ multiplex PCR. The data show roughly 2.1 million clones, roughly 91% seen once. Sample: naive CD8+ T cells from PBMCs. Every receptor here comes from a man aged 18 to 29 in good health. Some clones in this sample may be carry-over from other donors' samples.

This chain connects TRBV28 to TRBJ1-1, with TRBD1 identical over 7 bases. This CDR3 spans 13 amino acids. V gave up 3 bases and J gave up 8 bases; unmatched junction bases: 6. Germline V gene sequence: CDR1 MDHEN, CDR2 SYDVKM. The CDR3 sequence is CASSFRAGGEAFF. CDR3 bases: TGTGCCAGCAGTTTTCGGGCAGGGGGGGAAGCTTTCTTT.

This clone was picked up a small number of times. This chain joins TRBV2 and TRBJ1-1; D gene uncertain. CDR3 length: 13 amino acids. Per the germline V gene, CDR1 is SNHLY and CDR2 is FYNNEI. V lost 4 bases, J lost 0 bases, and 6 bases lay in between. CDR3 nucleotide sequence: TGTGCCAGCAGTGTCGCCATGAACACTGAAGCTTTCTTT. Its translation is CASSVAMNTEAFF.

The chain couples TRBV6-1 to TRBJ2-7; maybe TRBD2 (5 bases). This CDR3 has 14 residues. From germline, CDR1 is MNHNS and CDR2 SASEGT. The V gene lost 0 bases and the J gene lost 3 bases, with 9 bases spanning the gap. The CDR3 loop reads CASSEAGVVYEQYF. The CDR3, as DNA: TGTGCCAGCAGTGAAGCGGGAGTAGTCTACGAGCAGTACTTC.

This clone was recorded only once. The V and J genes are TRBV4-2 and TRBJ1-2; a possible D gene is TRBD1 (5 bases). This CDR3 is 16 amino acids long. Trimming took off 0 bases at V and 3 bases at J, with 14 bases between the two ends. In germline, CDR1 is LGHNA, CDR2 YNFKEQ. The CDR3 region has the DNA TGTGCCAGCAGCCAAGATGGGGGAGGGGAGGACTATGGCTACACCTTC. Translation gives CASSQDGGGEDYGYTF.

On this clone itself: The same CDR3 can be traced to other DNA sequences in this sample. J is TRBJ2-7 and V is TRBV7-3; D ambiguous. With 2 bases removed from V and 0 bases from J, the gap between germline ends came to 11 bases. The CDR3 is 15 residues long. The germline gives CDR1 SGHTA, CDR2 FQGTGA. The CDR3 sequence is CASSLYGGPSYEQYF. The CDR3 DNA follows: TGTGCCAGCAGCTTATACGGCGGACCCTCCTACGAGCAGTACTTC.

V and J are TRBV5-1 and TRBJ1-2; 7 nucleotides line up with TRBD1. Losses at the gene ends were 0 bases for V and 4 bases for J; bases not matched to a gene: 9. Germline values: CDR1 SGHRS, CDR2 YFSETQ. CDR3 length: 16 residues. The CDR3 reads CASSLDLQGYSYGYTF. Here the CDR3 DNA reads TGCGCCAGCAGCTTGGACCTACAGGGGTATAGCTATGGCTACACCTTC.

The genes are TRBV5-6 and TRBJ2-5; TRBD1 is a possible D gene (6 bases). The V end was cut by 5 bases, the J end by 5 bases, with 19 bases between. The V gene's germline CDR1 is SGHDT and CDR2 YYEEEE. This CDR3 has 15 residues. The CDR3 DNA follows: TGTGCCAGCAGACGCGGACAGACCTCCTGGGAGACCCAGTACTTC. As protein: CASRRGQTSWETQYF.

V usage is TRBV4-2 and J usage is TRBJ2-5, with 8 bases aligning to TRBD2. Germline V gene data show CDR1 as LGHNA and CDR2 as YNFKEQ. The V gene end was trimmed by 4 bases and the J gene end by 0 bases; junction bases not matched to a gene: 7. The CDR3 consists of 16 residues. In DNA, the CDR3 is TGTGCCAGCAGCCCCGCTCGAGCGGGAGACCAAGAGACCCAGTACTTC. Its protein is CASSPARAGDQETQYF.

For this clone: This sample also contains other DNA sequences that code for the same CDR3. This rearrangement joins TRBV2 to TRBJ2-7; D may be TRBD1 (6 bases). Germline V gene lookup returns CDR1 SNHLY and CDR2 FYNNEI. V was cut by 6 bases and J by 3 bases, with 12 bases left in between. The CDR3 extends over 13 amino acids. For the CDR3, the DNA is TGTGCCAGCAGGGACAGAGGATACTACGAGCAGTACTTC. Translating it yields CASRDRGYYEQYF.

The chain is built from TRBV28 and TRBJ1-5; a weak D match, TRBD1 (6 bases). The CDR3 loop spans 15 amino acids. V was pared by 3 bases and J by 4 bases, with 13 bases between. CDR1 and CDR2 (germline): MDHEN, SYDVKM. The CDR3 nucleotides are TGTGCCAGCAGTTTTTGGCAGGGGCGGAATCAGCCCCAGCATTTT. This sequence encodes CASSFWQGRNQPQHF.

The chain joins TRBV6-5 to TRBJ1-1; no firm D call. Germline V gives CDR1 MNHEY, CDR2 SVGAGI. The ends were cut back, 6 bases at V and 0 bases at J, with 14 bases in the middle. The CDR3 length is 15 residues. As DNA, the CDR3 is TGTGCCAGCAGAAAACCAGGAGCTATGAACACTGAAGCTTTCTTT. It codes for CASRKPGAMNTEAFF.

The chain carries TRBV4-1 and TRBJ2-1; TRBD2 might be the D (6 bases). The CDR3 length is 16 residues. V dropped 1 base and J dropped 8 bases, with 18 bases sitting between them. Germline-derived CDR1 and CDR2 are MGHRA and YSYEKL. The CDR3 loop is CASSQAQGLFGHEQFF. CDR3 DNA sequence: TGCGCCAGCAGCCAAGCCCAAGGACTATTCGGGCATGAGCAGTTCTTC.

The gene calls are TRBV6-6 and TRBJ2-5; 13 nucleotides match TRBD2. The CDR3 length is 15 residues. Per germline, CDR1 MNHNY and CDR2 SVGAGI (reference sequence). V dropped 4 bases and J dropped 5; count of bases not matched to a gene: 4. The CDR3: CASSSRTSGSETQYF. The CDR3 coding sequence is TGTGCCAGCAGTTCCAGGACTAGCGGGAGTGAGACCCAGTACTTC.

This sequence joins TRBV29-1 and TRBJ2-1, with TRBD2 matching 10 bases. The CDR3 is made up of 12 amino acids. The junction had 11 bases not matched to a gene; V was cut back by 6 bases and J by 15 bases. Germline CDR1 SQVTM, CDR2 ANQGSEA. CDR3 residues: CSVHILAGEWFF. CDR3 sequence (DNA): TGCAGCGTACATATCCTAGCGGGAGAGTGGTTCTTC.

A note on this clone: This may come from a read error, since a much larger clone is one base off. Other DNA sequences in this sample translate to the same CDR3. The V gene is TRBV28, the J gene TRBJ1-1, with TRBD1 as a possible D gene (5 bases). V was cut by 6 bases and J by 1 base, with 9 bases left in between. Looked up from germline, CDR1 is MDHEN and CDR2 is SYDVKM. CDR3 length: 13 residues. The CDR3 coding sequence is TGTGCCAGCAGCCTTGGGGGGAACACTGAAGCTTTCTTT. Its protein is CASSLGGNTEAFF.

This sequence joins TRBV29-1 and TRBJ2-5; unclear D gene. Trimming took 7 bases from V and 5 from J, leaving 17 bases between them. CDR1 SQVTM and CDR2 ANQGSEA come from the germline V gene. The CDR3 spans 13 residues. CDR3 amino acids: CSDYWAHGETQYF. CDR3 bases: TGCAGCGACTATTGGGCCCACGGGGAGACCCAGTACTTC.

This clone was observed once. V usage is TRBV14 and J usage is TRBJ2-3, with unresolved D. The CDR3 runs 13 residues. The V end lost 3 bases, the J end lost 2 bases, and 6 bases lay between the germline ends. Looked up from germline, CDR1 is SGHDN and CDR2 is FVKESK. This chain's CDR3 is CASSHGTTDTQYF. As DNA, the CDR3 is TGTGCCAGCAGCCATGGTACCACAGATACGCAGTATTTT.

The V gene is TRBV2, the J gene TRBJ1-5; 7 bases are shared with TRBD1. This CDR3 region has 18 residues. V lost 4 bases and J lost 5; bases outside the gene matches: 17. Per the germline V gene, CDR1 is SNHLY and CDR2 is FYNNEI. DNA of the CDR3: TGTGCCAGCAGTGGACCGGGACAGAACGGCCGGACGGATCAGCCCCAGCATTTT. It encodes CASSGPGQNGRTDQPQHF.

The J gene is TRBJ2-1, the V gene TRBV9, with 7 bases aligning to TRBD1. The germline V gene encodes CDR1 SGDLS and CDR2 YYNGEE. This CDR3 comprises 15 residues. Losses at the gene ends were 4 bases for V and 4 bases for J; bases not matched to a gene: 8. Here the CDR3 reads CASSKGGPGYNEQFF. Here the CDR3 DNA reads TGTGCCAGCAGCAAAGGGGGCCCTGGATACAATGAGCAGTTCTTC.

This chain links TRBV7-2 with TRBJ2-1; no clear D gene. Trimming removed 2 bases from V and 5 bases from J, with 7 bases in between. The CDR3 runs 13 residues. Germline V lookup: CDR1 SGHTA, CDR2 FQGNSA. Here the CDR3 DNA reads TGTGCCAGCAGCTTAAGATTGGACAATGAGCAGTTCTTC. Protein: CASSLRLDNEQFF. The full variable domain, with the rest looked up from reference TRBV7-2 and TRBJ2-1, is GAGVSQSPSNKVTEKGKDVELRCDPISGHTALYWYRQSLGQGLEFLIYFQGNSAPDKSGLPSDRFSAERTGGSVSTLTIQRTQQEDSAVYLCASSLRLDNEQFFGPGTRLTVL.

The V gene is TRBV5-6, the J gene TRBJ2-7; D is unresolved. The CDR3 runs 13 residues. Germline V lookup: CDR1 SGHDT, CDR2 YYEEEE. The germline V and J ends were trimmed by 0 bases and 4 bases, with 8 bases remaining between them. CDR3 sequence reads: CASSLAPRYEQYF. In DNA form, the CDR3 reads TGTGCCAGCAGCTTGGCCCCTCGGTACGAGCAGTACTTC.

The V gene is TRBV18, the J gene TRBJ2-1; D gene unclear. Germline CDR1 and CDR2: KGHSH and LQKENI. V lost 4 bases and J lost 10, with 14 bases in between. The CDR3 runs to 13 residues. The CDR3: CASSQDGYLEQFF. The CDR3 DNA reads TGTGCCAGCTCACAAGACGGATACCTCGAGCAGTTCTTC.

This chain connects TRBV4-3 to TRBJ1-4; TRBD1 agrees at 8 bases. The CDR3 is made up of 15 amino acids. V gave up 1 base and J gave up 7 bases; unmatched junction bases: 5. CDR1 and CDR2 from the germline V gene are LGHNA and YSLEER. This chain's CDR3 is CASSQGQGAGEKLFF. DNA for the CDR3: TGCGCCAGCAGCCAAGGCCAGGGGGCGGGTGAAAAACTGTTTTTT.